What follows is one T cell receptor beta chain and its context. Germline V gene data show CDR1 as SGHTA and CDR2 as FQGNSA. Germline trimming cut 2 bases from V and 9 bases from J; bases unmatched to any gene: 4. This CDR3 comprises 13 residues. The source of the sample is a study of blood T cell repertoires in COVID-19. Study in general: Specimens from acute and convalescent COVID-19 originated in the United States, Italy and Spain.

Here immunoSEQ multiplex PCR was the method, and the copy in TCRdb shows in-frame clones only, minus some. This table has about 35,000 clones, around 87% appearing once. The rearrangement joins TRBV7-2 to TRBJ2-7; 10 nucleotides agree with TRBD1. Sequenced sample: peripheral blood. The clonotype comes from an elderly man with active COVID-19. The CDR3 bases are TGTGCCAGCAGCTTAATGGGACAGGGGTGGCAGTACTTC. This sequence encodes CASSLMGQGWQYF.